A selection of T cell receptor beta chains follows, all from one sample in a study of blood T cells in healthy people across ages. TCRdb reanalysed the 5' RACE reads using MiXCR and keeps one entry per CDR3 protein. Here the sample spans over 1,300,000 distinct CDR3 sequences, approximately 60% being singletons. The sample comprised blood. The receptors originated from a man younger than 35 in good health. Both conserved end residues are part of each CDR3. A D gene is named only where the DNA matches it firmly. Size is omitted from some rows. Given values are once, few, many or a class for expanded clones.

v_gene,j_gene,d_gene,abundance,CDR3aa,CDR3nt
TRBV18,TRBJ2-3,NA,NA,CASSPSYSGLLDTQYF,TGTGCCAGCTCCCCATCTTATAGCGGACTGTTGGATACGCAGTATTTT
TRBV25-1,TRBJ2-5,NA,NA,CASSEYGVAPGGEQYF,TGTGCCAGCAGTGAATACGGTGTAGCTCCGGGCGGGGAGCAGTACTTC
TRBV11-2,TRBJ2-7,NA,NA,CASSLGYTVLPSYEQYF,TGTGCCAGCAGCTTAGGTTATACAGTTCTTCCCTCCTACGAGCAGTACTTC
TRBV2,TRBJ2-1,TRBD2,once,CASSEGLAGTMRFF,TGTGCCAGCAGTGAGGGACTAGCGGGAACTATGCGGTTCTTC
TRBV7-9,TRBJ2-1,TRBD1,NA,CASSLGRGRGNEQFF,TGTGCCAGCAGCTTAGGTAGGGGGCGCGGCAATGAGCAGTTCTTC
TRBV20-1,TRBJ2-3,NA,once,CSAFSPDTQYF,TGCAGTGCCTTTTCCCCAGATACGCAGTATTTT
TRBV20-1,TRBJ2-7,NA,NA,CSASDTLGYEQYF,TGCAGTGCTTCAGATACCTTGGGCTACGAGCAGTACTTC
TRBV6-1,TRBJ1-2,TRBD1,NA,CASGRDRIINYGYTF,TGTGCCAGCGGCCGGGACAGGATAATCAACTATGGCTACACCTTC
TRBV27,TRBJ2-7,NA,once,CASSLGSKPYEQYF,TGTGCCAGCAGTTTAGGGTCGAAGCCCTACGAGCAGTACTTC
TRBV14,TRBJ1-1,NA,NA,CASSQALRHTEAFF,TGTGCCAGCAGCCAAGCTTTGAGGCACACTGAAGCTTTCTTT
TRBV12-3/TRBV12-4,TRBJ2-4,NA,few,CASSFGSVGGIAKNIQYF,TGTGCCAGCAGTTTCGGGTCTGTTGGCGGGATAGCCAAAAACATTCAGTACTTC
TRBV10-3,TRBJ2-1,TRBD2,NA,CAIRSSGGGNEQFF,TGTGCCATCCGATCTAGCGGGGGGGGCAATGAGCAGTTCTTC
TRBV20-1,TRBJ2-7,NA,once,CSASSEGFYEQYF,TGCAGTGCTAGCAGTGAGGGGTTCTACGAGCAGTACTTC
TRBV20-1,TRBJ1-2,NA,NA,CSARVGEKYGYTF,TGCAGTGCTAGGGTGGGAGAGAAGTATGGCTACACCTTC
TRBV27,TRBJ2-1,NA,once,CASSPQGRGLHNEQFF,TGTGCCAGCAGTCCCCAGGGGAGGGGGCTTCACAATGAGCAGTTCTTC
TRBV20-1,TRBJ2-7,TRBD2,NA,CSARDLREGPHEQYF,TGCAGTGCTAGAGATCTGCGGGAGGGCCCCCACGAGCAGTACTTC
TRBV3-1,TRBJ2-3,NA,NA,CASSETDRGTDTQYF,TGTGCCAGCAGTGAAACGGACAGAGGCACAGATACGCAGTATTTT
TRBV15,TRBJ2-7,TRBD1,NA,CATSRDVGQGYEQYF,TGTGCCACCAGCAGAGATGTAGGACAGGGATACGAGCAGTACTTC
TRBV12-3/TRBV12-4,TRBJ1-2,NA,once,CASSYGVRGYTF,TGTGCCAGCAGTTACGGCGTGAGGGGCTACACCTTC
TRBV27,TRBJ2-6,NA,NA,CASSLDRRSGANVLTF,TGTGCCAGCAGTTTGGACCGTCGCTCTGGGGCCAACGTCCTGACTTTC
TRBV4-2,TRBJ2-5,TRBD1,NA,CASSQDRGTGIEQYF,TGTGCCAGCAGCCAAGATCGCGGGACAGGGATAGAGCAGTACTTC
TRBV4-1,TRBJ2-3,TRBD1,NA,CASSQDIRTGDFRRRWYF,TGCGCCAGCAGCCAAGATATTAGGACAGGGGATTTTCGAAGACGTTGGTATTTT
TRBV20-1,TRBJ2-1,NA,NA,CSARDRRKSSYNEQFF,TGCAGTGCTAGAGATAGGCGGAAGAGCTCCTACAATGAGCAGTTCTTC
TRBV7-9,TRBJ1-4,TRBD1,NA,CASSPGTGVAEKLFF,TGTGCCAGCAGCCCAGGTACAGGGGTGGCTGAAAAACTGTTTTTT
TRBV6-2/TRBV6-3,TRBJ2-3,NA,NA,CASSYFYPSAIGNTQYF,TGTGCCAGCAGTTACTTCTACCCTAGCGCAATTGGCAATACGCAGTATTTT
TRBV29-1,TRBJ2-1,NA,NA,CSVERGIRNEQFF,TGCAGCGTTGAAAGGGGGATTCGGAATGAGCAGTTCTTC
TRBV20-1,TRBJ2-5,NA,NA,CSASDGGFTGQYF,TGCAGTGCTTCAGATGGAGGGTTTACGGGGCAGTACTTC
TRBV20-1,TRBJ2-5,TRBD1,NA,CSASAGGRETQYF,TGCAGTGCTAGTGCAGGGGGCAGGGAGACCCAGTACTTC
TRBV5-1,TRBJ1-4,TRBD1,few,CASSEGTATNEKLFF,TGCGCCAGCAGCGAAGGGACAGCAACTAATGAAAAACTGTTTTTT
TRBV20-1,TRBJ1-2,NA,few,CSAIGARGEGNYGYTF,TGCAGTGCTATTGGTGCCAGGGGAGAGGGTAACTATGGCTACACCTTC
TRBV5-6,TRBJ2-1,NA,NA,CASSLSYREPYNEQFF,TGTGCCAGCAGCTTGTCTTACAGGGAACCCTACAATGAGCAGTTCTTC
TRBV5-1,TRBJ1-2,NA,NA,CASSLGIEGDGYTF,TGCGCCAGCAGCTTGGGAATTGAAGGAGATGGCTACACCTTC
TRBV3-1,TRBJ2-1,NA,NA,CASSQVIDKGYNEQFF,TGTGCCAGCAGCCAAGTGATAGACAAGGGTTACAATGAGCAGTTCTTC
TRBV21-1,TRBJ2-1,NA,NA,CASSSRQKWENEQFF,TGTGCCAGCAGCAGCCGTCAGAAATGGGAGAATGAGCAGTTCTTC
TRBV6-6,TRBJ2-7,TRBD1,NA,CASSTFGTGSYEQYF,TGTGCCAGCAGCACCTTTGGGACAGGGTCCTACGAGCAGTACTTC
TRBV27,TRBJ1-6,TRBD1,NA,CASSLSNAPGQDNSPLHF,TGTGCCAGCAGTTTATCAAACGCCCCGGGACAGGATAATTCACCCCTCCACTTT